Presented here are 22 T cell receptor beta chains from one specimen sequenced in a study of T cells after yellow fever vaccination. TCRdb re-derived calls from the 5' RACE reads in MiXCR, one entry per CDR3 protein. The sample has 400,000 to 650,000 distinct CDR3 sequences; around a fifth are singletons. This specimen consisted of PBMCs, obtained around 3 weeks after the first yellow fever vaccination. These receptors were collected from a man between 18 and 29 years old who received the YFV17D yellow fever vaccine.

The chain combines TRBV7-9 with TRBJ2-1; 9 bases map to TRBD1. Germline V gives CDR1 SEHNR, CDR2 FQNEAQ (reference sequence). The V and J ends lost 2 bases and 9 bases, in that order; junction bases with no gene match: 8. The CDR3 is 15 residues long. This chain's CDR3 is CASSLRPGQGVEQFF. The CDR3 coding sequence is TGTGCCAGCAGCTTACGACCGGGACAGGGAGTTGAGCAGTTCTTC.

The chain recombines TRBV7-2 with TRBJ2-1; 13 bases are shared with TRBD2. The CDR3 is 15 residues long. Germline-derived CDR1 and CDR2 are SGHTA and FQGNSA. The trim removed 8 bases at V and 10 bases at J, leaving 11 bases unmatched. The CDR3 bases are TGTGCCAGCGGAGTACTAGCGGGGGGGCTAGGGGAGCAGTTCTTC. Translated, it gives CASGVLAGGLGEQFF.

This clonotype appeared a few times. This chain uses TRBV5-4 with TRBJ2-1; 13 bases line up with TRBD2. CDR1 and CDR2 (germline): SGHNT, YYREEE (reference sequence). Losses at the gene ends were 0 bases for V and 6 bases for J; bases not matched to a gene: 3. The CDR3 loop spans 16 amino acids. In nucleotides, the CDR3 is TGTGCCAGCAGCTTGGGAACTAGCGGGGGGGTCAATGAGCAGTTCTTC. Translation: CASSLGTSGGVNEQFF.

This chain links TRBV11-2 with TRBJ2-5; D unclear. V lost 2 bases, J lost 1 base, and 11 bases lay in between. Germline values: CDR1 SGHAT, CDR2 FQNNGV. This CDR3 region has 15 residues. The CDR3 region is CASSLFGRSQETQYF. DNA for the CDR3: TGTGCCAGCAGCTTATTTGGCAGGTCCCAAGAGACCCAGTACTTC.

The chain joins TRBV4-3 to TRBJ2-3, with 9 bases that match TRBD2. Trimming took 1 base from V and 4 from J; bases not matched to a gene: 9. This CDR3 comprises 17 residues. Looked up from germline, CDR1 is LGHNA and CDR2 is YSLEER. The CDR3 loop reads CASSQGRLAGNSDTQYF. The CDR3 coding sequence is TGCGCCAGCAGCCAAGGGCGGCTAGCGGGAAATTCAGATACGCAGTATTTT.

The gene calls are TRBV7-9 and TRBJ1-1; 9 nucleotides line up with TRBD1. Germline lookup yields CDR1 SEHNR and CDR2 FQNEAQ (reference sequence). This CDR3 comprises 19 residues. The junction had 19 bases not matched to a gene; V was cut back by 4 bases and J by 4 bases. DNA of the CDR3: TGTGCCAGCAGCTCCCCCTGGGGGACAGGGAAGGTTTTTGGCACTGAAGCTTTCTTT. It yields the protein CASSSPWGTGKVFGTEAFF.

The V call is TRBV9, the J call TRBJ1-6; D call uncertain. Germline values: CDR1 SGDLS, CDR2 YYNGEE. With 3 bases removed from V and 9 bases from J, the gap between germline ends came to 13 bases. This CDR3 contains 14 residues. CDR3 residues: CASSAPESGSPLHF. CDR3 nucleotide sequence: TGTGCCAGCAGCGCACCGGAGTCGGGTTCACCCCTCCACTTT.

V and J are TRBV6-1 and TRBJ2-3; TRBD1 matches 12 bases. Germline-derived CDR1 and CDR2 are MNHNS and SASEGT. V dropped 10 bases and J dropped 6; count of bases not matched to a gene: 5. The CDR3 is 13 amino acids. The CDR3 DNA reads as TGTGCCACGGGGGACAGGGGGCGGGATACGCAGTATTTT. Protein: CATGDRGRDTQYF.

The rearrangement links TRBV25-1 to TRBJ1-5; 7 bases align to TRBD1. This CDR3 comprises 15 residues. The germline V gene encodes CDR1 MGHDK and CDR2 SYGVNS. After removal of 7 bases from V and 3 bases from J, the junction contained 9 bases not matched to a gene. The DNA for the CDR3 is TGTGCCAGCACTCCCTCAGGGGGAAACAATCAGCCCCAGCATTTT. As protein: CASTPSGGNNQPQHF.

This clonotype was picked up a small number of times. This chain joins TRBV4-1 and TRBJ1-2; no clear D gene. Trimming took off 4 bases at V and 5 bases at J, with 11 bases between the two ends. CDR3 size: 13 residues. The germline V gene encodes CDR1 MGHRA and CDR2 YSYEKL. The CDR3 coding sequence is TGCGCCAGCAGCCGATCCCCCACGTATGGCTACACCTTC. Residues: CASSRSPTYGYTF.

This clonotype has only a few counts. The chain is built from TRBV5-1 and TRBJ1-4; D is uncertain. With 0 bases removed from V and 3 bases from J, the gap between germline ends came to 9 bases. Germline-derived CDR1 and CDR2 are SGHRS and YFSETQ. This CDR3 comprises 15 residues. CDR3 coding DNA: TGCGCCAGCAGCTTGGACTTACAGCCTAATGAAAAACTGTTTTTT. This encodes CASSLDLQPNEKLFF. The complete variable domain, with remaining parts taken from reference TRBV5-1 and TRBJ1-4, reads KAGVTQTPRYLIKTRGQQVTLSCSPISGHRSVSWYQQTPGQGLQFLFEYFSETQRNKGNFPGRFSGRQFSNSRSEMNVSTLELGDSALYLCASSLDLQPNEKLFFGSGTQLSVL.

This clonotype was seen a handful of times. The chain uses TRBV6-1 and TRBJ1-4; the D gene is possibly TRBD1 (5 bases). The germline V gene encodes CDR1 MNHNS and CDR2 SASEGT. The V end was cut by 7 bases, the J end by 11 bases, with 8 bases between. CDR3 length: 10 residues. CDR3 in DNA: TGTGCCAGCAAACGGGACAAACTGTTTTTT. Protein: CASKRDKLFF.

This chain joins TRBV20-1 and TRBJ2-5; D possibly corresponds to TRBD2 (5 bases). Germline assignment: CDR1 DFQATT and CDR2 SNEGSKA (reference sequence). The CDR3 sequence is 14 residues long. Between the trimmed V and J ends, which lost 3 bases and 2 bases, there was a span of 13 bases. The CDR3 DNA reads TGCAGTGCTAGTCTGCTCCGGGGACAAGAGACCCAGTACTTC. It translates to CSASLLRGQETQYF.

The V and J genes are TRBV7-2 and TRBJ2-5, with D perhaps matching TRBD1 (5 bases). The V gene lost 5 bases and the J gene lost 5 bases, with 15 bases spanning the gap. Germline V gene sequence: CDR1 SGHTA, CDR2 FQGNSA. CDR3 length: 14 amino acids. The CDR3 is CASSDRLGVETQYF. CDR3 coding DNA: TGTGCCAGCAGCGATAGGTTAGGGGTGGAGACCCAGTACTTC.

The chain carries TRBV7-9 and TRBJ2-1, with 7 nucleotides matching TRBD1. This CDR3 has 16 amino acids. CDR1 and CDR2 (germline): SEHNR, FQNEAQ (reference sequence). V shed 5 bases, J shed 4 bases, and the junction held 11 bases outside the gene matches. The CDR3, as DNA: TGTGCCAGCAGCCGACTCCGGGACAGCGTATACAATGAGCAGTTCTTC. Translation: CASSRLRDSVYNEQFF.

The chain couples TRBV4-1 to TRBJ2-3; D gene uncertain. V gave up 2 bases and J gave up 10 bases, with 10 bases separating them. The CDR3 loop spans 12 amino acids. Germline V gene data show CDR1 as MGHRA and CDR2 as YSYEKL. The DNA for the CDR3 is TGCGCCAGCAGCCAAAGGCAGAGTGCGCAGTATTTT. Its protein product is CASSQRQSAQYF.

This clonotype appeared a few times. V gene TRBV5-1 combines with J gene TRBJ2-1; TRBD1 might be the D (5 bases). There are 16 residues in the CDR3. The germline V gene encodes CDR1 SGHRS and CDR2 YFSETQ. Trimming cost V 2 bases and J 9 bases, with 21 bases left between them. The CDR3 loop reads CASSLTLSPAGAEQFF. Here the CDR3 DNA reads TGCGCCAGCAGCTTAACGCTATCACCAGCTGGGGCTGAGCAGTTCTTC. Looking up the rest from reference TRBV5-1 and TRBJ2-1 gives the full variable domain: KAGVTQTPRYLIKTRGQQVTLSCSPISGHRSVSWYQQTPGQGLQFLFEYFSETQRNKGNFPGRFSGRQFSNSRSEMNVSTLELGDSALYLCASSLTLSPAGAEQFFGPGTRLTVL.

The genes are TRBV9 and TRBJ2-1; TRBD1 or TRBD2 may be the D gene (5 bases each). Germline V gene data show CDR1 as SGDLS and CDR2 as YYNGEE. Deletions cut 3 bases from V and 0 bases from J, with 7 bases between. The CDR3 covers 14 residues. CDR3 region: CASSGGRSYNEQFF. The CDR3 DNA sequence: TGTGCCAGCAGCGGGGGACGCTCCTACAATGAGCAGTTCTTC.

There are a few counts of this clonotype. V and J are TRBV12-3 or TRBV12-4 and TRBJ2-7; D not resolved. The CDR3 is 15 amino acids. V lost 1 base and J lost 0, with 10 bases in between. DNA of the CDR3: TGTGCCAGCAGTTTAGTCGGCAGGAACTCCTACGAGCAGTACTTC. As protein: CASSLVGRNSYEQYF.

This chain connects TRBV20-1 to TRBJ1-1; a weak D match, TRBD1 (5 bases). CDR1 and CDR2 (germline): DFQATT, SNEGSKA (reference sequence). The CDR3 totals 12 residues. The CDR3 sequence: CGGTPGNTEAFF. The CDR3 nucleotides are TGCGGAGGGACGCCAGGGAACACTGAAGCTTTCTTT.

The CDR3 here is CASSSVQGLGETQYF. The CDR3 DNA is TGTGCCAGCAGTTCCGTGCAGGGCCTGGGAGAGACCCAGTACTTC. The chain recombines TRBV12-3 or TRBV12-4 with TRBJ2-5; D may be TRBD1 (5 bases). This CDR3 region has 15 residues. V lost 4 bases, J lost 4 bases, and 16 bases lay in between.

In this sample, this clonotype turned up a few times. V gene TRBV2 combines with J gene TRBJ2-1; 11 positions agree with TRBD2. Per germline, CDR1 SNHLY and CDR2 FYNNEI. CDR3 length: 15 residues. V lost 6 bases, J lost 4 bases, and 5 bases stayed unmatched. The CDR3 protein is CASREGLAAYNEQFF. The CDR3 coding sequence is TGTGCCAGCAGGGAGGGACTAGCGGCTTACAATGAGCAGTTCTTC.